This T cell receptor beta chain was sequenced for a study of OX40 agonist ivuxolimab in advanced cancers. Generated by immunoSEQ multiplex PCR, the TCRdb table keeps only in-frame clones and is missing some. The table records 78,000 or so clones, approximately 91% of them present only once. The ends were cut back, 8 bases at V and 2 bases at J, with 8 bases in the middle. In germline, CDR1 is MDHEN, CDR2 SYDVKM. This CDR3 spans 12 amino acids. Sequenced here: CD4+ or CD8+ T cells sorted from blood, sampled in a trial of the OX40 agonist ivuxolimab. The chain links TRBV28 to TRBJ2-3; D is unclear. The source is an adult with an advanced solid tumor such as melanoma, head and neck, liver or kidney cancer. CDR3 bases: TGTGCCAGCCAAGGAAACACAGATACGCAGTATTTT. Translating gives CASQGNTDTQYF.